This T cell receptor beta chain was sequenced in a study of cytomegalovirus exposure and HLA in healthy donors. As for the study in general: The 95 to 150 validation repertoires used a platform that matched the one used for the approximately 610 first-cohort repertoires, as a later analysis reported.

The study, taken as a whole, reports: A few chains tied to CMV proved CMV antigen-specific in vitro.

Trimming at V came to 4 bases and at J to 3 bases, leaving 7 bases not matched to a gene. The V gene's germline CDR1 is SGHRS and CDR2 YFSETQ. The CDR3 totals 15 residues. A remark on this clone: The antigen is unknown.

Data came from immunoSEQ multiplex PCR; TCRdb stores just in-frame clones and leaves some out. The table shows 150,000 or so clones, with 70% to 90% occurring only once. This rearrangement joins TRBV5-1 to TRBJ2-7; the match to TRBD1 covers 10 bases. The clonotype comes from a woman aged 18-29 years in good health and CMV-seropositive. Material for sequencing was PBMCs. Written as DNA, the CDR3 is TGCGCCAGCAGCATTGACAGGGGGCCTTTCTACGAGCAGTACTTC. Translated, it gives CASSIDRGPFYEQYF.